The entry below describes one T cell receptor (beta chain). This sample was taken from a study of cytomegalovirus exposure and HLA in healthy donors. The overall study: The roughly 660 first-cohort repertoires shared a platform with the 120 or so validation repertoires, as reported in a later analysis.

Profiling relied on immunoSEQ multiplex PCR, and the TCRdb table lists in-frame clones only, not all of them. Of 150,000 to 200,000 clones listed, approximately 80% are singletons. Germline lookup yields CDR1 SQVTM and CDR2 ANQGSEA. The CDR3 is made up of 13 amino acids. The V and J ends lost 7 bases and 5 bases, in that order; junction bases with no gene match: 5. Sequenced input: PBMCs. V gene TRBV29-1 combines with J gene TRBJ1-1, with 12 nucleotides matching TRBD1. This receptor was taken from a young man in good health and CMV-seropositive. This chain's CDR3 is CSAGTGGATEAFF. In DNA, the CDR3 is TGCAGCGCCGGGACAGGGGGCGCGACTGAAGCTTTCTTT.